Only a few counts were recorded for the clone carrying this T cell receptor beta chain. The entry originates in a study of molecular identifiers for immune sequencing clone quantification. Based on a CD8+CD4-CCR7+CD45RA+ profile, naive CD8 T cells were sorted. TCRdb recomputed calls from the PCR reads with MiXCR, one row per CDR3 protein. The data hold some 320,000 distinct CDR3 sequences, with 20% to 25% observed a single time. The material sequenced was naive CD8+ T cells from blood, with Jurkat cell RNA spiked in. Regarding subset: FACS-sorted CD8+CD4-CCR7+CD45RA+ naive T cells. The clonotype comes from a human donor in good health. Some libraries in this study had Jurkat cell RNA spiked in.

The CDR3 spells CASSLVQTETQYF. The CDR3 DNA reads TGTGCCAGCAGCTTAGTTCAGACGGAGACCCAGTACTTC. This chain connects TRBV7-9 to TRBJ2-5, with D unresolved. CDR3 size: 13 residues. Germline V gene lookup returns CDR1 SEHNR and CDR2 FQNEAQ (reference sequence). Trimming removed 1 base at V and 5 bases at J, with 8 bases between.